This T cell receptor beta chain was identified in a study of T cell repertoires in ileal Crohn's disease. Study information: About half of patients got postoperative therapy: approximately 12 thiopurines, approximately 18 anti-TNF.

Eligibility required adulthood, ileal or ileocolonic Crohn's disease and indicated ileocolonic resection. This clone appeared once. Its antigen remains unidentified. General study results and limits: Clonality above 26.8% at surgery always came with endoscopic recurrence. Compared with non-smokers, active smokers at surgery showed more clonal expansions.

The V gene end was trimmed by 5 bases and the J gene end by 5 bases; junction bases not matched to a gene: 24. Germline V gene data show CDR1 as SGHNT and CDR2 as YYREEE (reference sequence). CDR3 length equals 20 residues. This table comes from immunoSEQ multiplex PCR, and its TCRdb copy is limited to in-frame clones, with some not included. Of 16,000 or so clones listed, around 88% are singletons. This sequence was found in an adult with Crohn's disease. This rearrangement joins TRBV5-4 to TRBJ2-1, with 8 bases matching TRBD2. Sequencing used ileal tissue. Written as DNA, the CDR3 is TGTGCCAGCAGTTCTCCCCTCGGGCGGGAGGCCCCACTGTATAACAATGAGCAGTTCTTC. Its protein product is CASSSPLGREAPLYNNEQFF.